Listed here are 18 T cell receptor beta chains from one sample, sequenced in a study of T cell responses to AZD1222 COVID-19 vaccine. TCRdb's copy holds only in-frame clones and misses some; the assay was immunoSEQ multiplex PCR. The repertoire holds 130,000 or so clones, about 86% seen once, with around 12% in the top ten. The sample here was peripheral blood, taken on day 0 of AZD1222 vaccination. Receptor source: an adult in good health.

This chain links TRBV6-4 with TRBJ2-1, with TRBD2 matching over 14 bases. CDR1 MRHNA and CDR2 SNTAGT come from the germline V gene. The trim removed 3 bases at V and 5 bases at J, leaving 0 bases unmatched. This CDR3 has 15 residues. DNA for the CDR3: TGTGCCAGCAGTGAGGGACTAGCGGGAGACAATGAGCAGTTCTTC. Amino acid sequence: CASSEGLAGDNEQFF.

Note on this clone: The sample carries other DNA sequences with the same CDR3. This chain connects TRBV7-2 to TRBJ1-2, with D maybe TRBD1 (5 bases). V lost 5 bases and J 2 bases, leaving 15 bases between the germline ends. The germline gives CDR1 SGHTA, CDR2 FQGNSA. The CDR3 covers 15 residues. This CDR3 reads CASSLGPDTNYGYTF. CDR3 bases: TGTGCCAGCAGCCTCGGCCCGGACACGAACTATGGCTACACCTTC.

The chain joins TRBV19 to TRBJ1-3; D ambiguous. The CDR3 contains 15 residues. Germline V gives CDR1 LNHDA, CDR2 SQIVND (reference sequence). Trimming pared 3 bases from V and 0 bases from J, leaving 9 bases between. CDR3 sequence: CASSISLSSGNTIYF. The CDR3 DNA reads TGTGCCAGTAGTATCTCATTGAGCTCTGGAAACACCATATATTTT. The full variable domain, its missing parts supplied by reference TRBV19 and TRBJ1-3, is DGGITQSPKYLFRKEGQNVTLSCEQNLNHDAMYWYRQDPGQGLRLIYYSQIVNDFQKGDIAEGYSVSREKKESFPLTVTSAQKNPTAFYLCASSISLSSGNTIYFGEGSWLTVV.

The V gene is TRBV6-1, the J gene TRBJ1-3; the D gene is possibly TRBD1 (6 bases). This CDR3 has 15 residues. The germline CDR1 and CDR2 sequences are MNHNS and SASEGT. V lost 1 base, J lost 4 bases, and 11 bases lay in between. CDR3 in DNA: TGTGCCAGCAGTGAAGTCACGACAGGCGGAAACACCATATATTTT. Translation: CASSEVTTGGNTIYF.

Notes on this clone: Other DNA variants within this sample encode the same CDR3. The rearrangement joins TRBV7-3 to TRBJ1-1; possibly TRBD1 for D (6 bases). The germline gives CDR1 SGHTA, CDR2 FQGTGA. This CDR3 spans 13 amino acids. The V end lost 4 bases, the J end lost 1 base, and 7 bases lay between the germline ends. CDR3 sequence reads: CASSSTGNTEAFF. CDR3 in DNA: TGTGCCAGCAGCTCGACAGGGAACACTGAAGCTTTCTTT.

This rearrangement joins TRBV10-3 to TRBJ1-5; weak D call: TRBD1 (5 bases). Germline-derived CDR1 and CDR2 are ENHRY and SYGVKD. Deletions cut 3 bases from V and 2 bases from J, with 14 bases between. This CDR3 region has 16 residues. The CDR3 coding sequence is TGTGCCATCAGTGAAGGAAGGCAGGGTGGCAATCAGCCCCAGCATTTT. The encoded protein is CAISEGRQGGNQPQHF.

The J gene is TRBJ1-4, the V gene TRBV5-1; maybe TRBD1 (5 bases). The germline V gene has CDR1 SGHRS and CDR2 YFSETQ. The CDR3 sequence is 15 residues long. V was clipped by 4 bases and J by 6 bases, with 16 bases between them. The CDR3 DNA reads as TGCGCCAGCAGCCCCTGGGGGGGGTCGGATGAAAAACTGTTTTTT. Its protein is CASSPWGGSDEKLFF.

The genes are TRBV9 and TRBJ2-5, with TRBD2 matching over 7 bases. V lost 0 bases to trimming and J lost 4 bases; unmatched junction nucleotides: 9. Germline V lookup: CDR1 SGDLS, CDR2 YYNGEE. This CDR3 spans 16 amino acids. The CDR3 DNA reads TGTGCCAGCAGCGTAGAGTTGGGGGGGTCCTCAGAGACCCAGTACTTC. It translates to CASSVELGGSSETQYF.

The V call is TRBV27, the J call TRBJ2-7, with 9 nucleotides matching TRBD2. CDR1 MNHEY and CDR2 SMNVEV come from the germline V gene (reference sequence). This CDR3 region has 14 residues. V shed 5 bases and J 7 bases; nucleotides not matched to a gene: 9. The CDR3 coding sequence is TGTGCCAGCAGTGGGACGGGACTAGCCCGGGAGCAGTACTTC. This translates into CASSGTGLAREQYF.

The J gene is TRBJ1-1, the V gene TRBV7-3, with 7 bases that match TRBD1. Germline CDR1 SGHTA, CDR2 FQGTGA. The CDR3 is 14 residues long. J lost 1 base, V lost 5 bases, and 4 bases had no gene match. The CDR3 region is CASSPGQSNTEAFF. As DNA, the CDR3 is TGTGCCAGCAGCCCGGGACAGTCGAACACTGAAGCTTTCTTT.

The chain couples TRBV6-5 to TRBJ2-5; 10 bases are a match to TRBD1. V dropped 6 bases and J dropped 5; count of bases not matched to a gene: 3. From germline, CDR1 is MNHEY and CDR2 SVGAGI. The CDR3 is made up of 13 amino acids. DNA of the CDR3: TGTGCCAGCAGGGGGACAGGGGTGGAGACCCAGTACTTC. Translated: CASRGTGVETQYF.

The chain couples TRBV19 to TRBJ1-6; perhaps TRBD1 as D (6 bases). V was shortened by 8 bases and J by 5 bases, with 19 bases between the two germline ends. There are 16 residues in the CDR3. Germline V CDR1 and CDR2: LNHDA, SQIVND (reference sequence). CDR3 DNA sequence: TGTGCCAGTCTAGATAAGGGGGGGCACCATAATTCACCCCTCCACTTT. Protein sequence: CASLDKGGHHNSPLHF.

This rearrangement joins TRBV27 to TRBJ1-2; no clear D. Germline V gives CDR1 MNHEY, CDR2 SMNVEV (reference sequence). Trimming took off 7 bases at V and 4 bases at J, with 13 bases between the two ends. The length of the CDR3 is 13 residues. This CDR3 is CASTLLWTYGYTF. CDR3 bases: TGTGCCAGCACCCTTCTTTGGACCTATGGCTACACCTTC.

This clone was detected only a few times. The chain is built from TRBV3-1 (or the pseudogene TRBV3-2) and TRBJ1-5; D unclear. The CDR3 sequence is 13 residues long. The V gene lost 0 bases and the J gene lost 6 bases, with 6 bases spanning the gap. CDR1 is LGHDT, CDR2 YNNKEL, per germline (reference sequence). This CDR3 reads CASSQDYVQPQHF. As DNA, the CDR3 is TGTGCCAGCAGCCAAGATTACGTTCAGCCCCAGCATTTT.

J is TRBJ1-3 and V is TRBV2; D is uncertain. The germline CDR1 and CDR2 sequences are SNHLY and FYNNEI. V was clipped by 3 bases and J by 0 bases, with 15 bases between them. The CDR3 loop spans 17 amino acids. CDR3 loop: CASSELNPDLSGNTIYF. Here the CDR3 DNA reads TGTGCCAGCAGTGAGCTAAACCCGGACCTCTCTGGAAACACCATATATTTT.

This chain links TRBV20-1 with TRBJ1-1; D is ambiguous. V lost 3 bases to trimming and J lost 0 bases, with 8 bases between them. This CDR3 spans 13 amino acids. Germline V gives CDR1 DFQATT, CDR2 SNEGSKA (reference sequence). Here the CDR3 DNA reads TGCAGTGCTAGTAATACACTGAACACTGAAGCTTTCTTT. Protein product: CSASNTLNTEAFF.

V gene TRBV5-1 combines with J gene TRBJ2-2; TRBD1 matches at 8 bases. V gave up 7 bases and J gave up 3 bases; unmatched junction bases: 5. CDR1 is SGHRS and CDR2 is YFSETQ in the germline V gene. The CDR3 extends over 14 amino acids. The CDR3 DNA sequence: TGCGCCAGCTCTCCGGACAGGGACACCGGGGAGCTGTTTTTT. Translated, it gives CASSPDRDTGELFF. The whole variable domain, filled in from reference TRBV5-1 and TRBJ2-2, reads KAGVTQTPRYLIKTRGQQVTLSCSPISGHRSVSWYQQTPGQGLQFLFEYFSETQRNKGNFPGRFSGRQFSNSRSEMNVSTLELGDSALYLCASSPDRDTGELFFGEGSRLTVL.

This clone was found once. V usage is TRBV19 and J usage is TRBJ2-7, with D unclear. Germline values: CDR1 LNHDA, CDR2 SQIVND (reference sequence). CDR3 length equals 13 residues. V was cut by 3 bases and J by 0 bases, with 6 bases left in between. In DNA form, the CDR3 reads TGTGCCAGTAGTATCGACGTCTCCTACGAGCAGTACTTC. Its protein is CASSIDVSYEQYF.